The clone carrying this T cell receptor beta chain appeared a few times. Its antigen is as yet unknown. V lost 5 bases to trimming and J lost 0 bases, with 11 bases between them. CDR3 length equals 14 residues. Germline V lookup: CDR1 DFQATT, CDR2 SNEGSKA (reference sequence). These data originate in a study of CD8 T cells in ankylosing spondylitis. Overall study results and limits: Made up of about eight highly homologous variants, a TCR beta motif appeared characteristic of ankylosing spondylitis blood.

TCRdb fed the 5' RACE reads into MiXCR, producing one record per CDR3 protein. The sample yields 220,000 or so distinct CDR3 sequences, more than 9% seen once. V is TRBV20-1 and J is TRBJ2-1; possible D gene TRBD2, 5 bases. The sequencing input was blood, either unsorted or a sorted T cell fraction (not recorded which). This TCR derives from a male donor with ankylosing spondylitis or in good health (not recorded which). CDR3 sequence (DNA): TGCAGTGCTCCCCCCGGGGTCTCCTACAATGAGCAGTTCTTC. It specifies CSAPPGVSYNEQFF.